This T cell receptor (beta chain) is from a study of CD8 T cells in Susac syndrome (dated by TCRdb to about 2019). In terms of the full investigation: Whether CD8+ T cell activation and differentiation in Susac syndrome was antigen driven was tested using repertoire sequencing. Clonality of the CD8+ T cell repertoire was compared between more than 9 healthy donors, roughly 14 Susac syndrome patients and some 15 multiple sclerosis patients.

Peripheral blood CD8+ and CD4+ T cells from healthy donors, Susac syndrome patients and multiple sclerosis patients were profiled using high-throughput TCR beta sequencing. The multiple sclerosis controls were treatment-naive patients whose relapsing-remitting disease, either stable or active, fulfilled the revised McDonald criteria. Bulk CD8+ and CD4+ T cells were purified by magnetic negative isolation, while CD8+ TEMRA cells were enriched using FACS. Blood was drawn into EDTA tubes, processed within 24 hours, and PBMCs were isolated by density gradient centrifugation. PBMCs intended for TCR sequencing were cryopreserved in liquid nitrogen and thawed later in a water bath at 37 degrees C. A purity of at least 90% was achieved for sorted or isolated CD4+, CD8+ and CD8+ TEMRA cells. CDR1 SGHRS and CDR2 YFSETQ are derived from the germline V gene. Measured from the cysteine to the phenylalanine, the CDR3 is 16 residues long. The only DNA kept is the CDR3, 48 bases in frame from the first base. A distance of 15 bases separates the germline ends of V and J, which lose 0 bases and 3 bases respectively.

General findings and caveats noted by the study authors: The study acknowledged that relatively few individuals were included in the TCR sequencing and HLA analysis.

This clonotype showed up just once. No antigen is known for it. The input lacks base qualities; no much larger clone sits a single base away. Just one read gives weak support. RNA was extracted with the RNeasy kit and roughly 0.45 to 1 ug was reverse transcribed using random hexamers. TCR beta CDR3 regions were amplified with the immunoSEQ multiplex PCR assay covering 54 Vbeta and 13 Jbeta segments. To correct PCR amplification bias, a synthetic template baseline was used for both primer optimization and computational correction. In the paper's pipeline: Reads were assigned to V, D and J genes according to IMGT and analyzed in immunoSEQ Analyzer, with only productive sequences retained. Clonality was computed as one minus Shannon entropy normalized by log2 of the number of productive unique sequences. For each patient and control, public and private clones were evaluated within the 100 most prevalent clones. Susac-specific clones were defined as absent from healthy and MS cohorts, around 1,000 published viral clones and other ImmuneACCESS disease sequences. The public reads were run again by TCRdb, first through fastp at Q25 and then through MiXCR, and only productive beta chains were kept. CDR3 protein sequences are deduplicated, and each keeps its most common genes and DNA. For this entry, the V and J calls and clone size follow TCRdb and not the study's own pipeline. The sample has some 400,000 distinct CDR3 sequences on record, more than 80% of them singletons. The ten biggest clones cover around 0.12% of the sample.

The chain employs TRBV5-1 and TRBJ1-1, with the D gene not clear enough to name. The sequencing sample was made of CD8+ T cells from PBMCs. The receptor was derived from a human donor with multiple sclerosis. The DNA sequence is as follows: TGCGCCAGCAGCTTGGATAGGAGGGCTATTGACACTGAAGCTTTCTTT. Its translation is CASSLDRRAIDTEAFF.